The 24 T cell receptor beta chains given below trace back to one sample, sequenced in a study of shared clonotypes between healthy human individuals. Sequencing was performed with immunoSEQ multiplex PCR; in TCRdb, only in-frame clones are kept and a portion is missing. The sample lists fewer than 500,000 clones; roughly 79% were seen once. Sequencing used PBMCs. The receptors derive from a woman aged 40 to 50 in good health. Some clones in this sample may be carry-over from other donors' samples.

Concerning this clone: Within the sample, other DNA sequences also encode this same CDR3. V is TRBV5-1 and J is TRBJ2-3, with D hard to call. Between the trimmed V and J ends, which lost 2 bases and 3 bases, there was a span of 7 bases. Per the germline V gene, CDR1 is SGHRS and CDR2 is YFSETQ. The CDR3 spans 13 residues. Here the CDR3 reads CASSFGETDTQYF. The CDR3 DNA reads TGCGCCAGCAGCTTTGGTGAAACAGATACGCAGTATTTT.

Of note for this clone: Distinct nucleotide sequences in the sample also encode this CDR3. CDR3 sequence reads: CASSSGTGGGQPQHF. The CDR3, as DNA: TGTGCCAGCAGCTCCGGGACAGGGGGCGGTCAGCCCCAGCATTTT. The chain joins TRBV6-5 to TRBJ1-5; 12 bases map to TRBD1. The trim removed 6 bases at V and 6 bases at J, leaving 6 bases unmatched. CDR1 MNHEY and CDR2 SVGAGI come from the germline V gene. This CDR3 has 15 amino acids.

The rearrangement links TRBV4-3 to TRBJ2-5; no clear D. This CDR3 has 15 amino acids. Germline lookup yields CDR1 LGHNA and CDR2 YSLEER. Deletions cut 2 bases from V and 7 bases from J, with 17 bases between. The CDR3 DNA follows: TGCGCCAGCAGCCAAACCGTCTCGATTGGAGTGACCCAGTACTTC. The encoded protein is CASSQTVSIGVTQYF.

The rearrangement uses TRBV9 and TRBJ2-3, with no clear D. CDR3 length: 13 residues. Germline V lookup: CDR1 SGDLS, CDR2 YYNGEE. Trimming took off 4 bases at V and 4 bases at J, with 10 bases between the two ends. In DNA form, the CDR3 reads TGTGCCAGCAGCCTCACGACCGCAGATACGCAGTATTTT. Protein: CASSLTTADTQYF.

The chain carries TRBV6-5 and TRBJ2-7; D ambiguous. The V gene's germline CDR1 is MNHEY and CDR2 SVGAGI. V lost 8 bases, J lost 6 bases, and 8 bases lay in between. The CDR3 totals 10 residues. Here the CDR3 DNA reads TGTGCCAGCTGCGCGGCCGAGCAGTACTTC. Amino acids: CASCAAEQYF.

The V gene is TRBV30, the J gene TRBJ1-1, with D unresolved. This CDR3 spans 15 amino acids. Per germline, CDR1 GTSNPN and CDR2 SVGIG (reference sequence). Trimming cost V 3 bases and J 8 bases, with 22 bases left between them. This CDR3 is CAWRNSGPESREAFF. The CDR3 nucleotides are TGTGCCTGGAGAAACTCCGGGCCCGAAAGTAGGGAAGCTTTCTTT.

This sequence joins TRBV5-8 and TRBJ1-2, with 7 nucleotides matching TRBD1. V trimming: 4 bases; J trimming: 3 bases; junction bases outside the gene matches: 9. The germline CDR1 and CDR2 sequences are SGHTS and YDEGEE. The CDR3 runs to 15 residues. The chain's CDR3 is CASSPEGQAYYGYTF. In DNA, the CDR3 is TGTGCCAGCAGCCCTGAAGGACAGGCGTACTATGGCTACACCTTC. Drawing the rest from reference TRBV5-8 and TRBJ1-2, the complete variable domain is EAGVTQSPTHLIKTRGQQATLRCSPISGHTSVYWYQQALGLGLQFLLWYDEGEERNRGNFPPRFSGRQFPNYSSELNVNALELEDSALYLCASSPEGQAYYGYTFGSGTRLTVV.

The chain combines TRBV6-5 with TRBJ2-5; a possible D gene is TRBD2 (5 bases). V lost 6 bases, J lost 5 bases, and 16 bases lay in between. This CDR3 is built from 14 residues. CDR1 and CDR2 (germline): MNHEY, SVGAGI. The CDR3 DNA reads TGTGCCAGCAGCCCTCTGGTGCGAGGGGAGACCCAGTACTTC. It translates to CASSPLVRGETQYF.

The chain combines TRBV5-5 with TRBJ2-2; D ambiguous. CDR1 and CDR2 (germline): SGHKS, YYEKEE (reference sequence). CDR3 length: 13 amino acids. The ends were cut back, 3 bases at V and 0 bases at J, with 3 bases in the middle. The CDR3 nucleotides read TGTGCCAGCAGCTATTCGAACACCGGGGAGCTGTTTTTT. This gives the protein CASSYSNTGELFF.

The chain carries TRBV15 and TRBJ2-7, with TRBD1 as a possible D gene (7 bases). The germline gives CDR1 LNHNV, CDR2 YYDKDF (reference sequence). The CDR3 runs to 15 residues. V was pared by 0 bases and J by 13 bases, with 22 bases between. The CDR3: CATSRDKAARGESYF. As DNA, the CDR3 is TGTGCCACCAGCAGAGATAAGGCGGCCAGGGGGGAAAGTTACTTC.

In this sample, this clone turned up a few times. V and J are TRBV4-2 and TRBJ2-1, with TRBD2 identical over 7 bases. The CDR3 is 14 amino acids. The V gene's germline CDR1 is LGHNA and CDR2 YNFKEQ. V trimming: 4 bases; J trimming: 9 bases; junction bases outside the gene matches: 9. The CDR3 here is CASSPRTRLGEQFF. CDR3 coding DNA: TGTGCCAGCAGCCCCCGGACTAGATTAGGTGAGCAGTTCTTC.

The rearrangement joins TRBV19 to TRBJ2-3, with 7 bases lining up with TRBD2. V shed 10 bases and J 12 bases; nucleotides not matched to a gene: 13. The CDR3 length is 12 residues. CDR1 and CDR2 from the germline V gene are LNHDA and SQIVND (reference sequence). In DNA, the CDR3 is TGTGCCATAGGGAGGGAGGGAGGTTCTCAGTATTTT. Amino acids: CAIGREGGSQYF.

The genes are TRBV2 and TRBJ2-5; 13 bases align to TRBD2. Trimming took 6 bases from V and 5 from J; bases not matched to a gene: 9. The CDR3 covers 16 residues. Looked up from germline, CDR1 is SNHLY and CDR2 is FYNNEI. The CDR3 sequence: CASRLGLAGMGETQYF. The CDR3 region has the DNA TGTGCCAGCAGGTTGGGACTAGCGGGAATGGGGGAGACCCAGTACTTC. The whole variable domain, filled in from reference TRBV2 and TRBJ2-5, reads EPEVTQTPSHQVTQMGQEVILRCVPISNHLYFYWYRQILGQKVEFLVSFYNNEISEKSEIFDDQFSVERPDGSNFTLKIRSTKLEDSAMYFCASRLGLAGMGETQYFGPGTRLLVL.

The CDR3 DNA is TGTGCCAGCAGTGAAAAGGGTTGGAATGAGCAGTTCTTC. Protein product: CASSEKGWNEQFF. This chain joins TRBV6-1 and TRBJ2-1; D is uncertain. Germline CDR1 reads MNHNS; CDR2 reads SASEGT. The CDR3 sequence is 13 residues long. V was trimmed by 2 bases and J by 7 bases, leaving 9 bases between them.

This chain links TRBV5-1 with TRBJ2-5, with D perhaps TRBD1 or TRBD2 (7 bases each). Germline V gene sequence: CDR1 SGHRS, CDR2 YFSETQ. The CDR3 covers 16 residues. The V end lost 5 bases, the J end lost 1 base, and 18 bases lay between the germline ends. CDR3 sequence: CASRGPGGLFQETQYF. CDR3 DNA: TGCGCCAGCAGGGGCCCAGGGGGACTATTCCAAGAGACCCAGTACTTC.

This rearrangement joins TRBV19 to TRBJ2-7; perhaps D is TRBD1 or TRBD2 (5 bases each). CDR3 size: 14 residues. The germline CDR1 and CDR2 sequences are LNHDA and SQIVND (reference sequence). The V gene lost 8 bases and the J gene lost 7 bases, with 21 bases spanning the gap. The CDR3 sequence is CASSQRMGVREQYF. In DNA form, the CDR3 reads TGTGCCAGTTCTCAACGTATGGGGGTGAGGGAGCAGTACTTC.

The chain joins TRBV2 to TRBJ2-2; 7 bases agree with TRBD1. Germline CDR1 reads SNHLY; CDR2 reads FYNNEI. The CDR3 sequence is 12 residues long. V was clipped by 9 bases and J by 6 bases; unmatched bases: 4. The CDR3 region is CASDRVSGELFF. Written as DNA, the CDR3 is TGTGCCAGTGACAGGGTATCCGGGGAGCTGTTTTTT. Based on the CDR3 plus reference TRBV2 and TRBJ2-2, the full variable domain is EPEVTQTPSHQVTQMGQEVILRCVPISNHLYFYWYRQILGQKVEFLVSFYNNEISEKSEIFDDQFSVERPDGSNFTLKIRSTKLEDSAMYFCASDRVSGELFFGEGSRLTVL.

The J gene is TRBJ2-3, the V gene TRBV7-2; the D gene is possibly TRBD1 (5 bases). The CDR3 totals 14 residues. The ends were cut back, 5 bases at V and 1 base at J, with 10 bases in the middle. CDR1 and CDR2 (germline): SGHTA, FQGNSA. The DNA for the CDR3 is TGTGCCAGCAGCGTAAGGGGTGGCACAGATACGCAGTATTTT. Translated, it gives CASSVRGGTDTQYF.

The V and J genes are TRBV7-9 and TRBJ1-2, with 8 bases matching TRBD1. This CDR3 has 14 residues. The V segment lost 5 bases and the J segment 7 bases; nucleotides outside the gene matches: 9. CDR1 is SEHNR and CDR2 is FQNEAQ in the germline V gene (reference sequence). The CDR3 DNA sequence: TGTGCCAGCAGCCCATGGCAGGGGGCGACTGGCTACACCTTC. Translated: CASSPWQGATGYTF.

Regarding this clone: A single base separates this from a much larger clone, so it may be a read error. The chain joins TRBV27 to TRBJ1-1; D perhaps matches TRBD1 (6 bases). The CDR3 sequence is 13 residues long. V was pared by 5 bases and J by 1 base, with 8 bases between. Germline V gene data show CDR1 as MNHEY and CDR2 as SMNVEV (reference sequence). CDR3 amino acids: CASSPGQNTEAFF. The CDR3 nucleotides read TGTGCCAGCAGTCCGGGACAGAACACTGAAGCTTTCTTT.

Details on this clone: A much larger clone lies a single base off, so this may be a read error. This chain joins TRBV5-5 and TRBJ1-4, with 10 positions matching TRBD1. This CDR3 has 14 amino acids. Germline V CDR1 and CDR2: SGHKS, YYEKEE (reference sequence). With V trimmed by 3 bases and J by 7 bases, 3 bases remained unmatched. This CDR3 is CASSSGQGGEKLFF. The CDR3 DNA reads TGTGCCAGCAGCTCAGGACAGGGGGGTGAAAAACTGTTTTTT.

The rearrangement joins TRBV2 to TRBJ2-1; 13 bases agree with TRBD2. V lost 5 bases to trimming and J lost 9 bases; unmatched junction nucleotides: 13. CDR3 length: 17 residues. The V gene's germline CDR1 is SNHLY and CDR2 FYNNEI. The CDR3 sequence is CASSPFPGTSGIVEQFF. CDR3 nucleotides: TGTGCCAGCAGTCCATTTCCCGGGACTAGCGGGATTGTTGAGCAGTTCTTC.

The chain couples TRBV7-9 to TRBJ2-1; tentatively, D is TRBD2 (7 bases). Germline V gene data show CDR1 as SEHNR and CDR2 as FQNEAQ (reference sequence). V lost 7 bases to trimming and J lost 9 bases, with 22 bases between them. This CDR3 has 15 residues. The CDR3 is CASTILRGGNSEQFF. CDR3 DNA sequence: TGTGCCAGCACCATTTTGAGGGGGGGGAACAGTGAGCAGTTCTTC. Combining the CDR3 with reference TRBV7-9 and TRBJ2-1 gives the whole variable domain DTGVSQNPRHKITKRGQNVTFRCDPISEHNRLYWYRQTLGQGPEFLTYFQNEAQLEKSRLLSDRFSAERPKGSFSTLEIQRTEQGDSAMYLCASTILRGGNSEQFFGPGTRLTVL.

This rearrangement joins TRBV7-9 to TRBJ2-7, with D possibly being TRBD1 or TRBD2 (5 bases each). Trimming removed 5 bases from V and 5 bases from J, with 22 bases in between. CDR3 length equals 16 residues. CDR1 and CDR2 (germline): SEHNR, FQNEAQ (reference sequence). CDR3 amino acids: CASSQDEGQGVDEQYF. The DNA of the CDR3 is TGTGCCAGCAGCCAAGACGAGGGGCAGGGCGTCGACGAGCAGTACTTC. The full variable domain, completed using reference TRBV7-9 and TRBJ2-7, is DTGVSQNPRHKITKRGQNVTFRCDPISEHNRLYWYRQTLGQGPEFLTYFQNEAQLEKSRLLSDRFSAERPKGSFSTLEIQRTEQGDSAMYLCASSQDEGQGVDEQYFGPGTRLTVT.